This entry lists 4 T cell receptor beta chains sequenced from one sample in a study of CD8+CD57+ T cells in acquired aplastic anemia. Researchers used genomic DNA as the template to profile TCR beta VDJ and CDR3. TCRdb reprocessed the reads via MiXCR and lists one record per CDR3 protein. The table has 100,000 to 150,000 distinct CDR3 sequences, approximately 41% seen once. It was patients with CD8+CD57+ cell expansion by flow cytometry who were chosen for sequencing. Specimen: sorted CD4+, CD8+, or CD8+CD57+ T cells (not recorded which) from PBMCs. The receptors were gathered from a human donor with aplastic anemia.

J is TRBJ2-5 and V is TRBV19, with TRBD2 as a possible D gene (5 bases). The CDR3 is 15 residues long. Germline-derived CDR1 and CDR2 are LNHDA and SQIVND (reference sequence). The ends were cut back, 3 bases at V and 4 bases at J, with 15 bases in the middle. CDR3 DNA sequence: TGTGCCAGTAGTATGGCTAGCACCTCTGGAGAGACCCAGTACTTC. This sequence encodes CASSMASTSGETQYF.

In this sample, this clonotype turned up many times. The chain is built from TRBV5-8 and TRBJ1-6, with unresolved D. Germline lookup yields CDR1 SGHTS and CDR2 YDEGEE. CDR3 length equals 14 residues. With 4 bases removed from V and 7 bases from J, the gap between germline ends came to 12 bases. DNA for the CDR3: TGTGCCAGCAGCCCGGGCCTAGGAAATTCACCCCTCCACTTT. This sequence encodes CASSPGLGNSPLHF.

With respect to this clonotype: Given a much more abundant clone one base away, this may be a read error. V usage is TRBV5-1 and J usage is TRBJ2-5, with a weak D call TRBD2 (5 bases). CDR3 length equals 16 residues. Looked up from germline, CDR1 is SGHRS and CDR2 is YFSETQ. The CDR3, as DNA: TGCGCCAGCAGCTTGGCCCCCCTGGGGAGACAAGGGACCCAGTACTTC. This gives the protein CASSLAPLGRQGTQYF.

Concerning this clonotype: With a much larger clone just one base away, this may be a read error. The final CDR3 position lacks the conserved phenylalanine or tryptophan, pointing to a likely read error. CDR3 coding DNA: TGCGCCAGCAGCCCGGGGTATGGGGCCTATGGCTACACCCTC. As protein: CASSPGYGAYGYTL. V gene TRBV4-3 combines with J gene TRBJ1-2; TRBD1 is a possible D gene (5 bases). CDR3 length: 14 residues. Trimming took 4 bases from V and 4 from J, leaving 13 bases between them. The germline V gene encodes CDR1 LGHNA and CDR2 YSLEER.